Listed below are T cell receptor beta chains from one sample, sequenced in a study of blood T cell repertoires in COVID-19. TCRdb's copy holds only in-frame clones and misses some; the assay was immunoSEQ multiplex PCR. The table lists tens of thousands of clones, around 90% of them singletons. The sequencing input was peripheral blood. The receptors shown here come from an older woman with COVID-19, enrolled during active disease. CDR3s include the opening cysteine and the closing phenylalanine or tryptophan. D genes are given only for firm matches. Clone sizes are given selectively: once, few, many, or a class where the clone is expanded.

v_call	j_call	d_call	clone_size	cdr3_nt	cdr3_aa
TRBV4-3	TRBJ2-1	TRBD2	NA	TGCGCCAGCAGCCAGGATAGCGGGAATGAGCAGTTCTTC	CASSQDSGNEQFF
TRBV4-3	TRBJ2-1	TRBD1	NA	TGCGCCAGCAGCCCAGGGGGCAATGAGCAGTTCTTC	CASSPGGNEQFF
TRBV24-1	TRBJ2-1	NA	NA	TGTGCCACCGCCTGGGGGGAGGAGCAGTTCTTC	CATAWGEEQFF
TRBV5-5	TRBJ2-7	TRBD1	NA	TGTGCCAGCAGCTTGGGCCCCCAGGGGGCTACCTACGAGCAGTACTTC	CASSLGPQGATYEQYF
TRBV18	TRBJ2-5	TRBD1	NA	TGTGCCAGCTCACAGGGACAGAATCCGGAGACCCAGTACTTC	CASSQGQNPETQYF
TRBV2	TRBJ2-7	NA	NA	TGTGCCAGCAGTGAACAGATTCCCTACGAGCAGTACTTC	CASSEQIPYEQYF
TRBV11-3	TRBJ1-2	NA	NA	TGTGCCAGCAGCTTAGAGGCAGGGGACTATGGCTACACCTTC	CASSLEAGDYGYTF
TRBV27	TRBJ1-6	NA	many	TGTGCCAGCAGTTTATCGCGCCAGGCACCCAGTATCCGTATAAAGTATAATTCACCCCTCCACTTT	CASSLSRQAPSIRIKYNSPLHF
TRBV19	TRBJ1-6	NA	NA	TGTGCCAGTAGTATTGCCCTCGGAGGTTCACCCCTCCACTTT	CASSIALGGSPLHF
TRBV5-1	TRBJ1-2	NA	NA	TGCGCCAGCAGGGAGACACAGGGTTCCTATGGCTACACCTTC	CASRETQGSYGYTF
TRBV5-1	TRBJ2-3	NA	NA	TGCGCCAGCAGCTTGGGGCTCCTAGTCACAGATACGCAGTATTTT	CASSLGLLVTDTQYF
TRBV7-8	TRBJ2-1	TRBD2	NA	TGTGCCAGCAGCTTTGGGGCCTCGGGACTAGCAAATGAGCAGTTCTTC	CASSFGASGLANEQFF
TRBV28	TRBJ2-3	TRBD2	NA	TGTGCCAGCAGTCCGCTAGCGGATATAGCAACAGATACGCAGTATTTT	CASSPLADIATDTQYF
TRBV4-1	TRBJ2-7	NA	NA	TGCGCCAGCAGCCAAGATTGGGTTTTCGGGGCGGGGATCTACGAGCAGTACTTC	CASSQDWVFGAGIYEQYF
TRBV4-1	TRBJ2-1	TRBD2	once	TGCGCCAGCAGCCAGCTAGCGGGAGGGGGGTACAATGAGCAGTTCTTC	CASSQLAGGGYNEQFF
TRBV11-3	TRBJ2-5	TRBD1	NA	TGTGCCAGCAGCCCCGGGACAGGGGGCGCGGAGACCCAGTACTTC	CASSPGTGGAETQYF
TRBV4-1	TRBJ1-2	NA	NA	TGCGCCAGCAGCCAGACAGCGTTCAACTATGGCTACACCTTC	CASSQTAFNYGYTF